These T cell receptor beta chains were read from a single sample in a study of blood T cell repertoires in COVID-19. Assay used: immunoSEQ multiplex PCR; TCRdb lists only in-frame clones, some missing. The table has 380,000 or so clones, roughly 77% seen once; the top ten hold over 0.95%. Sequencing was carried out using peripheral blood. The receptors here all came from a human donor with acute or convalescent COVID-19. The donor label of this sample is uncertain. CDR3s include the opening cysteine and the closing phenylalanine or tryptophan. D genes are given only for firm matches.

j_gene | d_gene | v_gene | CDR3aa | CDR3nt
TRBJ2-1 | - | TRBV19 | CASSIRTTYNEQFF | TGTGCCAGTAGTATCCGGACAACATACAATGAGCAGTTCTTC
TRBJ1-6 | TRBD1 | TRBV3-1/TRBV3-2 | CASSQELTGRNSPLHF | TGTGCCAGCAGCCAAGAACTGACAGGGAGAAATTCACCCCTCCACTTT
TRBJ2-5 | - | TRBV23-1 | CASSHFWRAQYF | TGCGCCAGCAGTCATTTCTGGAGGGCCCAGTACTTC
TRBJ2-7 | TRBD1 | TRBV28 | CASSTPGTGIHEQYF | TGTGCCAGCAGTACCCCCGGGACAGGGATCCACGAGCAGTACTTC
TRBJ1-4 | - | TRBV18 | CASSPFMAPQGEKLFF | TGTGCCAGCTCACCCTTTATGGCCCCCCAGGGGGAAAAACTGTTTTTT
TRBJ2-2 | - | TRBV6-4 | CASSRQAENTGELFF | TGTGCCAGCAGCCGGCAGGCAGAGAACACCGGGGAGCTGTTTTTT
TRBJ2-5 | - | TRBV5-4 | CASTRGGVYQETQYF | TGTGCCAGCACCCGCGGCGGGGTGTACCAAGAGACCCAGTACTTC
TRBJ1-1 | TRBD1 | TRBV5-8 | CASTHRGGQGTSEAFF | TGTGCCAGCACCCACCGAGGGGGACAGGGGACTAGTGAAGCTTTCTTT
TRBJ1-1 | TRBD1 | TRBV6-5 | CASSSGTGAVTEAFF | TGTGCCAGCAGTTCCGGGACAGGGGCGGTGACTGAAGCTTTCTTT
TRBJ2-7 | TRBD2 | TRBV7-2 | CASSLQGPRMAGASEQYF | TGTGCCAGCAGCTTACAGGGACCCCGAATGGCGGGAGCTAGTGAGCAGTACTTC
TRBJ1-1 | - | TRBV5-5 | CASSLTGNTEAFF | TGTGCCAGCAGCTTGACAGGGAACACTGAAGCTTTCTTT
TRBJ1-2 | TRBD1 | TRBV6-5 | CASRLYRDRAFGYTF | TGTGCCAGCCGCCTTTACCGGGACAGGGCTTTCGGCTACACCTTC
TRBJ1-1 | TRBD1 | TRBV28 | CASSTDRGRSEAFF | TGTGCCAGCAGTACGGACAGGGGCCGCTCTGAAGCTTTCTTT